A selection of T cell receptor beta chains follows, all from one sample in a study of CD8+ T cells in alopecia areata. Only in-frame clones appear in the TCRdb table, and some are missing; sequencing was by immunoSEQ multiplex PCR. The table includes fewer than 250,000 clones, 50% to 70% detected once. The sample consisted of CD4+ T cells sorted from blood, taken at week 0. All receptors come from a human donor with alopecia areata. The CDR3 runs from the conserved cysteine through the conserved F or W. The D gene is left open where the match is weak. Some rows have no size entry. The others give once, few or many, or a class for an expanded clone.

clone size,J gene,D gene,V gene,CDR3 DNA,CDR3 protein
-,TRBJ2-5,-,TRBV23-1,TGCGCCAGCAGTCAGGAGACGGAGGGCCGGGCGGAGACCCAGTACTTC,CASSQETEGRAETQYF
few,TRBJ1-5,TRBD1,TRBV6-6,TGTGCCAGCAGCTGGACAGGGGGCGAGGGCGGGCCCCAGCATTTT,CASSWTGGEGGPQHF
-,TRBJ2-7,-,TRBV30,TGTGCCTGGAGCGGCGGGATGGTGGACGAGCAGTACTTC,CAWSGGMVDEQYF
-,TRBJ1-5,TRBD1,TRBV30,TGTGCCTGGAGTTCCTCAGGGGGGAATCAGCCCCAGCATTTT,CAWSSSGGNQPQHF
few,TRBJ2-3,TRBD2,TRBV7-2,TGTGCCAGCAGCTTCGGACTAGCGGGAGGGCGGGGTACGCAGTATTTT,CASSFGLAGGRGTQYF
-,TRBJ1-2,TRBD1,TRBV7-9,TGTGCCAGCAGCTTAGGACAGGGGGAGGGCTATGATGGCTACACCTTC,CASSLGQGEGYDGYTF
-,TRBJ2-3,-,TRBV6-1,TGTGCCAGCAGTGAAGCGCGTAGGGCCAGTCCCACAGATACGCAGTATTTT,CASSEARRASPTDTQYF
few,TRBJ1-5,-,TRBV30,TGTGCCTGGAGCCGGGGGTATAGCAATCAGCCCCAGCATTTT,CAWSRGYSNQPQHF
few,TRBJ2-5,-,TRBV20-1,TGCAGCACAGGGCGGGAGACCCAGTACTTC,CSTGRETQYF
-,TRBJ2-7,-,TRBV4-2,TGTGCCAGCAGCCATTGGTGGACAGCCAAAACCTACGAGCAGTACTTC,CASSHWWTAKTYEQYF
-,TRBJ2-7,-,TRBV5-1,TGCGCCAGCAGCCCGGGACATATGATCTCCTACGAGCAGTACTTC,CASSPGHMISYEQYF
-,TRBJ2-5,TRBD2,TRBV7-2,TGTGCCAGCAGGGGACTAGCGGGAGAGACCCAGTACTTC,CASRGLAGETQYF
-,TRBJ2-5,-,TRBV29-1,TGCGTCGGAAGGGATCCCGGGCGGGAGACCCAGTACTTC,CVGRDPGRETQYF